This T cell receptor (beta chain) was identified during a study of blood T cells in healthy people across ages. The length of the CDR3 is 16 residues. The V end was cut by 5 bases, the J end by 2 bases, with 16 bases between. A second 7 to 11 cycle PCR used barcoded and J-beta primers. Every cDNA molecule carried a tag from a template-switch adaptor bearing 12 random nucleotides. TCRdb itself ran the 5' RACE reads through MiXCR, one entry per CDR3 protein. The sample lists 1.5 million to 2 million distinct CDR3 sequences; around 40% were seen once. This clonotype was counted a few times. The sequence derives from a human donor in good health. The sequenced sample was blood. This chain uses TRBV12-3 or TRBV12-4 with TRBJ2-1, with D possibly TRBD2 on 5 matching bases. The CDR3 DNA is TGTGCCAGCAGTCTGGAAAGCGGCCAGCCCTACAATGAGCAGTTCTTC. This gives the protein CASSLESGQPYNEQFF.